This T cell receptor (beta chain) is from a study of T cells after yellow fever vaccination. Study-level information: Fractions low in cell number were prepared with SMART-Seq v4 Ultra Low Input.

There are 16 residues in the CDR3. CDR1 and CDR2 (germline): SGHTA, FQGNSA. V trimming: 4 bases; J trimming: 8 bases; junction bases outside the gene matches: 9. A remark on this clonotype: Its antigen is unidentified.

A process of 5'RACE template switching, which added a universal primer site and UMIs, was used to make TCR cDNA. In TCRdb, the 5' RACE reads were re-called with MiXCR into one record per CDR3 protein. Of hundreds of thousands of distinct CDR3 sequences in the sample, 18% are singletons; the top ten hold roughly 19%. Study-wide findings and caveats: Reappearance after the booster was observed for most primary-vaccination clones (around 95% CD4, over 70% CD8). Abundant contaminating clonotypes from the bulk population could appear in FACS-sorted repertoires.

This TCR was recovered from a man between 18 and 35 years old who received the YFV17D yellow fever vaccine. This sample comprised PBMCs, obtained before the yellow fever booster vaccination. V gene TRBV7-2 combines with J gene TRBJ2-1; 12 bases fit TRBD2. Here the CDR3 reads CASSWPSSGGAHEQFF. The CDR3 nucleotides read TGTGCCAGCAGCTGGCCCTCTAGCGGGGGGGCCCATGAGCAGTTCTTC.